These 3 T cell receptor beta chains came from one sample sequenced in a study of regulatory T cells in long-lasting Graves disease (dated by TCRdb to the early 2020s). Library creation used multiplex PCR. For sequencing, an Illumina HiSeq 4000 was employed. iRepertoire HTBI primers and Arm-PCR amplification of CDR3 regions were used to construct TCR beta libraries. TCRdb reprocessed the public reads (quality trimming at Q25 with fastp, clone calling with MiXCR) and kept in-frame beta chains. Rows matching on CDR3 protein sequence are summarized as one entry with the most common DNA and genes. The sample includes 360,000 or so distinct CDR3 sequences, with less than 30% observed a single time. Under 35% of the sample belongs to the ten largest clones. Per the publication, the time point label means: persistent/refractory GD, antithyroid drugs over 5 years with positive TRAb. For both TCR sequencing and RNA sequencing, RNA was extracted from PBMCs in TRIzol.

This specimen consisted of peripheral blood mononuclear cells (PBMCs), obtained when the disease was refractory, from a patient treated with antithyroid drugs. These receptor sequences come from a woman aged 40 to 50 with Graves disease. Donor details come from another sample of the same person, matched by shared clones.

The V gene is TRBV20-1, the J gene TRBJ2-5, with D perhaps matching TRBD1 or TRBD2 (5 bases each). V was cut by 1 base and J by 5 bases, with 14 bases left in between. The CDR3 spans 14 residues. CDR1 DFQATT and CDR2 SNEGSKA come from the germline V gene (reference sequence). This chain's CDR3 is CSARVGAGFETQYF. The CDR3 region has the DNA TGCAGTGCTAGAGTAGGGGCGGGTTTTGAGACCCAGTACTTC.

This clonotype was observed at least ten times. The genes are TRBV28 and TRBJ1-1; possible D gene TRBD1, 5 bases. The germline V and J ends were trimmed by 6 bases and 11 bases, with 19 bases remaining between them. Germline V CDR1 and CDR2: MDHEN, SYDVKM. The CDR3 runs to 13 residues. DNA for the CDR3: TGTGCCAGCAGAACACCGGGACCTTTGGAGGCTTTCTTT. Translated, it gives CASRTPGPLEAFF.

The J gene is TRBJ2-1, the V gene TRBV29-1, with unresolved D. CDR1 SQVTM and CDR2 ANQGSEA come from the germline V gene. Trimming removed 7 bases at V and 0 bases at J, with 10 bases between. The CDR3 totals 13 residues. CDR3 amino acids: CSGAYSSYNEQFF. CDR3 DNA sequence: TGCAGCGGTGCGTACAGCTCCTACAATGAGCAGTTCTTC.